The table lists the clone carrying this T cell receptor beta chain with many counts. Clinicians diagnosed using symptoms, serum thyroxine, TRAb, thyroid ultrasound and orbital computed tomography. Amplifying from RNA transcripts, the study obtained TCR beta CDR3 regions. Investigators did first-round RT-PCR with HTBI primers, then second-round multiplex PCR. Via MiXCR, TCRdb re-called the multiplex PCR reads, giving one row per CDR3 protein. The table lists about 700,000 distinct CDR3 sequences, just over 40% of them singletons. This CDR3 spans 13 amino acids. Germline V gene lookup returns CDR1 SNHLY and CDR2 FYNNEI. V gave up 6 bases and J gave up 4 bases, with 13 bases separating them. The source of the sample is a study of Graves' ophthalmopathy and Graves' hyperthyroidism.

The receptor's source is an adult man with Graves' ophthalmopathy. The sample comprised peripheral blood. The gene calls are TRBV2 and TRBJ2-7; TRBD1 might be the D (5 bases). CDR3 protein: CASSPGPTYEQYF. CDR3 bases: TGTGCCAGCAGCCCAGGGCCAACTTACGAGCAGTACTTC.